This TCR beta chain was found in a study of shared clonotypes between healthy human individuals. Broader study findings: In general, naive subsets displayed greater estimated richness than memory subsets did.

Sequencing used immunoSEQ multiplex PCR; TCRdb keeps in-frame clones, though not all of them. There are a few million clones in the sample; approximately 94% occur only once, and approximately 0.13% lies in the top ten. Germline assignment: CDR1 MNHNS and CDR2 SASEGT. The germline V and J ends were trimmed by 6 bases and 0 bases, with 10 bases remaining between them. The CDR3 length is 14 residues. In its sample, this clone was seen once. Its target is not known. The rearrangement joins TRBV6-1 to TRBJ2-3; TRBD2 is a possible D gene (7 bases). The receptor was derived from a man aged 18 to 29 in good health. The material sequenced was naive CD4+ T cells sorted from blood. Subset in this sample: CD45RA+ positively selected. CDR3 sequence reads: CASRAGHSTDTQYF. Here the CDR3 DNA reads TGTGCCAGCAGAGCGGGACATAGCACAGATACGCAGTATTTT.